This T cell receptor (beta chain) was captured in a study of blood T cells in healthy people across ages. Samples had at least 7 million PBMCs isolated from them. A second PCR, run for roughly 7 to 12 cycles, used a sample-barcoded 5' primer plus a J-beta primer mix. One entry per CDR3 protein, called by TCRdb with MiXCR from the 5' RACE reads. The sample carries 700,000 to 850,000 distinct CDR3 sequences, about 55% recorded once. Germline CDR1 and CDR2: SGHVS and FNYEAQ. CDR3 length: 15 residues. Deletions cut 0 bases from V and 4 bases from J, with 12 bases between. The source is a man older than 75 in good health. Sequencing input: blood. The chain combines TRBV7-6 with TRBJ1-1; D unclear. CDR3 sequence reads: CASSLAASWGTEAFF. CDR3 in DNA: TGTGCCAGCAGCTTAGCCGCAAGTTGGGGCACTGAAGCTTTCTTT.